The table lists the clone carrying this TCR beta chain with many counts. Its target is not known. Healthy Caucasians were all of the donors. The germline CDR1 and CDR2 sequences are MNHEY and SMNVEV (reference sequence). CDR3 length: 14 amino acids. Trimming shortened V by 5 bases and J by 5 bases, and 13 bases separated the two germline ends. These data originate in a study of identical twins. MiXCR, run by TCRdb on the 5' RACE reads, gives a single entry per CDR3 protein. The data show approximately 220,000 distinct CDR3 sequences, about 7.5% seen once. Study-wide points: The study found weaker excess twin sharing in beta out-of-frame sequences. Findings depended on cross-sectional statistics rather than tracking the same donors. Fewer insertions marked abundant cord blood beta clonotypes; young adult naive trended weakly, memory not at all.

These data were also reused for a study on yellow fever vaccine responses in identical twins.

The sample comprised CD8+ T cells sorted from blood. The clonotype originates from a woman aged 18-29 years in good health. The chain is built from TRBV27 and TRBJ2-1; D could derive from TRBD1 or TRBD2 (5 bases each). The CDR3 coding sequence is TGTGCCAGCAGTACCCCGGGACCACACAATGAGCAGTTCTTC. It specifies CASSTPGPHNEQFF.